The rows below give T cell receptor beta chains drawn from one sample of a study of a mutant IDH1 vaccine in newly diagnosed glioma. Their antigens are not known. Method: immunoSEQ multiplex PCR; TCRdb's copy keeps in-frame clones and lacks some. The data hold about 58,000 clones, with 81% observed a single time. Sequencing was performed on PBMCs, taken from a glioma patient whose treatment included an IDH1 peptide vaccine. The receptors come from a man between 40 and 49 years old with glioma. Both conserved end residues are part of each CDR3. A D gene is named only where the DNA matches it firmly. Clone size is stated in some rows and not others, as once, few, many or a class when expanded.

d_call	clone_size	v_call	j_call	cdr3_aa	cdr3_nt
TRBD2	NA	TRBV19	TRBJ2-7	CASSVGLAGDEQYF	TGTGCCAGTAGTGTGGGACTAGCGGGGGACGAGCAGTACTTC
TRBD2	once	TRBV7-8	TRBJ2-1	CASSLIAGGGEQFF	TGTGCCAGCAGCTTAATTGCGGGAGGAGGCGAGCAGTTCTTC
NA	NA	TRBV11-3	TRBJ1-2	CASIPDRSYGYTF	TGTGCCAGCATCCCCGACAGATCCTATGGCTACACCTTC
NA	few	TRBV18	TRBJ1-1	CASSPKSEAFF	TGTGCCAGCTCACCAAAAAGTGAAGCTTTCTTT
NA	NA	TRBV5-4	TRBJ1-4	CASSLSGEREKLFF	TGTGCCAGCAGCTTGAGCGGAGAAAGGGAAAAACTGTTTTTT
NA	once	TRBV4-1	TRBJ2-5	CASSLQVPLTGQETQYF	TGCGCCAGCAGCCTACAAGTGCCTCTGACAGGTCAAGAGACCCAGTACTTC
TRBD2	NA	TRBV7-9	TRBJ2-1	CASSARLAGRSYNEQFF	TGTGCCAGCAGCGCTCGACTAGCGGGGCGCTCCTACAATGAGCAGTTCTTC
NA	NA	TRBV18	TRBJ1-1	CASSLGGNTEAFF	TGTGCCAGCTCACTAGGGGGGAACACTGAAGCTTTCTTT
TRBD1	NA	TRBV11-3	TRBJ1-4	CASSLKPGQPVFF	TGTGCCAGCAGCCTGAAACCGGGACAGCCGGTGTTTTTT
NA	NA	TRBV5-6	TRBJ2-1	CASSLLGDTIGQFF	TGTGCCAGCAGCTTACTAGGAGATACAATAGGGCAGTTCTTC
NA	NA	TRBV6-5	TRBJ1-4	CASSYEREGHEKLFF	TGTGCCAGCAGTTATGAACGGGAGGGTCATGAAAAACTGTTTTTT
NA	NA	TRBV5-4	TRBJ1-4	CASSLAGGTNEKLFF	TGTGCCAGCAGCTTGGCGGGGGGAACTAATGAAAAACTGTTTTTT
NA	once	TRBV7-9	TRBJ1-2	CASSSRTVYGYTF	TGTGCCAGCAGCTCCCGGACGGTATATGGCTACACCTTC
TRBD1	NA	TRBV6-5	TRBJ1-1	CASSYEDRGPPKEAFF	TGTGCCAGCAGTTACGAGGACAGGGGGCCCCCTAAAGAAGCTTTCTTT
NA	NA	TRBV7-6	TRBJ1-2	CASSLSENYGYTF	TGTGCCAGCAGCTTATCAGAAAACTATGGCTACACCTTC
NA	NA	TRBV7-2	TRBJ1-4	CASSLITGKVGEKLFF	TGTGCCAGCAGCTTAATTACAGGGAAGGTTGGGGAAAAACTGTTTTTT
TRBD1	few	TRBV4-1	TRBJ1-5	CASSPTGQGNQPQHF	TGCGCCAGCAGCCCGACAGGACAGGGGAATCAGCCCCAGCATTTT
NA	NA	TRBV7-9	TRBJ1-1	CASSLEEAFF	TGTGCCAGCAGCTTAGAGGAAGCTTTCTTT
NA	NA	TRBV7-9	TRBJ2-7	CASSLGPDPRKYF	TGTGCTAGCAGCTTAGGTCCGGACCCCCGTAAGTACTTC